A selection of T cell receptor beta chains follows, all from one sample in a study of PD-1 blockade in classical Hodgkin lymphoma. Some clones are missing from TCRdb's copy, which holds only in-frame ones; the method was immunoSEQ multiplex PCR. The sample contains around 26,000 clones, more than 60% of which appear only once. This specimen consisted of peripheral blood mononuclear cells (PBMCs), obtained before the second cycle of nivolumab. The receptors were sampled from a human donor with classical Hodgkin lymphoma. CDR3s leave out the opening cysteine and the closing phenylalanine or tryptophan.

>TRBV7-9
ASSLGQGGFSADTQY
>TRBV6-1
ASAPWTPTDTQY
>TRBV30
AWSDEGFAEAF
>TRBV28
ANRDSNNSPLH
>TRBV6-5
ASSPAGGDQPQH
>TRBV15
ATSRDTKYEQY
>TRBV6-5
ASSVTGTGASPLH
>TRBV15
ATSRRRNEQF
>TRBV4-1
ASSQDTGVGTDTQY
>TRBV5-1
ASSLGSSGRFPDTQY
>TRBV11-2
ASSSPGLLAPGGTDTQY
>TRBV5-1
ASGDTENTGELF
>TRBV27
ASSWTGRNEQY
>TRBV4-2
ASSQDLARENTGELF
>TRBV5-4
ASSSTGAYNEAF
>TRBV10-3
AIKPRGQETQY
>TRBV6-5
ASSLLGSAGEQY
>TRBV7-9
ASSFWTAIEGYGYT
>TRBV4-1
ASSPESGGNQPQH
>TRBV5-6
ASSFGTEETQY
>TRBV7-8
ASSLDRKETQY
>TRBV2
ASSESGLAGADTQY
>TRBV6-1
ASSDAGFSNQPQH
>TRBV5-1
ASSYRGKLDTEAF
>TRBV18
ASSSDRVGTEAF
>TRBV5-4
ASSLRGLVTEAF
>TRBV10-3
AISEAGNGYT
>TRBV2
ASKGTGNTIY
>TRBV18
ASSPPGGEAF